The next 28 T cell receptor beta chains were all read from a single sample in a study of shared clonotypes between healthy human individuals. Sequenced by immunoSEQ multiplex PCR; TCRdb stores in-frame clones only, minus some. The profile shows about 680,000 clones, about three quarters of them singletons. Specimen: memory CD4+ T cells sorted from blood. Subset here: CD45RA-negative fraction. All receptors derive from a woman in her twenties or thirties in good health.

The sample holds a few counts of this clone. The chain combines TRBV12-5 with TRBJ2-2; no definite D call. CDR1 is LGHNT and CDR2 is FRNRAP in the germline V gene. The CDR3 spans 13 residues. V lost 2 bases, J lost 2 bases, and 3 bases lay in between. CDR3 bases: TGTGCTAGTGGTTTGAGTAACACCGGGGAGCTGTTTTTT. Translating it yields CASGLSNTGELFF.

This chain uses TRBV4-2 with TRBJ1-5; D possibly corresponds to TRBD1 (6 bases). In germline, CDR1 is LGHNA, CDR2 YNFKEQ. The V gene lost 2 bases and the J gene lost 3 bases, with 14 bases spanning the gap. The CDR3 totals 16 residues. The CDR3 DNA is TGTGCCAGCAGCCAATCCGTCGGACAGAACAATCAGCCCCAGCATTTT. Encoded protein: CASSQSVGQNNQPQHF.

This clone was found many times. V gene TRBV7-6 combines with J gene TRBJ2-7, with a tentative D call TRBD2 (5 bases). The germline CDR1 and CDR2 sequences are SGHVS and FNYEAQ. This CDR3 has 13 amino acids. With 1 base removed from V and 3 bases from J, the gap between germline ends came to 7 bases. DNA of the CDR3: TGTGCCAGCAGCTTAGGGACTTTCTACGAGCAGTACTTC. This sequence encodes CASSLGTFYEQYF.

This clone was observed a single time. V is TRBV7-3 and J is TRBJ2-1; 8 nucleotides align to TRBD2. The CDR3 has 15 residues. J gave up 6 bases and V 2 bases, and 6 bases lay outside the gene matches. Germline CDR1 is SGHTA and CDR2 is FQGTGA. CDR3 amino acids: CASSLFGLAGNEQFF. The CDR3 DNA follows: TGTGCCAGCAGCTTATTTGGGCTAGCGGGCAATGAGCAGTTCTTC. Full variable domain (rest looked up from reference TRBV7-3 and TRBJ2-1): GAGVSQTPSNKVTEKGKYVELRCDPISGHTALYWYRQSLGQGPEFLIYFQGTGAADDSGLPNDRFFAVRPEGSVSTLKIQRTERGDSAVYLCASSLFGLAGNEQFFGPGTRLTVL.

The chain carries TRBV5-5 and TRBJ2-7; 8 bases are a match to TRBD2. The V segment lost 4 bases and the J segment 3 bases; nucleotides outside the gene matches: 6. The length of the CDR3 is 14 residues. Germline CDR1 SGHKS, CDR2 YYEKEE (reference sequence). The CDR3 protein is CASSMGLGFYEQYF. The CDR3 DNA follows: TGTGCCAGCAGCATGGGACTAGGCTTCTACGAGCAGTACTTC.

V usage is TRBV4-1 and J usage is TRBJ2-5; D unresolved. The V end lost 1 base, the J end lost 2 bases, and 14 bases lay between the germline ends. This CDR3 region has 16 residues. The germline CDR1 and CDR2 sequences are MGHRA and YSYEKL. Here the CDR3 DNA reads TGCGCCAGCAGCCAAGCCCGCCTTCTTGGGCAAGAGACCCAGTACTTC. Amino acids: CASSQARLLGQETQYF.

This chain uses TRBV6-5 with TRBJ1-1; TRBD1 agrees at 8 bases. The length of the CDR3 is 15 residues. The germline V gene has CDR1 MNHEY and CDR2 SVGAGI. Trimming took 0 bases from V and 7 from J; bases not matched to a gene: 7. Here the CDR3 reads CASSYSARGRGEAFF. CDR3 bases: TGTGCCAGCAGTTACTCGGCCAGGGGGCGGGGTGAAGCTTTCTTT.

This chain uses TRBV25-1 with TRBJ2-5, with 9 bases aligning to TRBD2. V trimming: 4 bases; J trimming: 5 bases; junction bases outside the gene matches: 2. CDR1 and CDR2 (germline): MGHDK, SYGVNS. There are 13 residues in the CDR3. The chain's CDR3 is CASSGLAGETQYF. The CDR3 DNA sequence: TGTGCCAGCAGTGGGCTAGCGGGGGAGACCCAGTACTTC.

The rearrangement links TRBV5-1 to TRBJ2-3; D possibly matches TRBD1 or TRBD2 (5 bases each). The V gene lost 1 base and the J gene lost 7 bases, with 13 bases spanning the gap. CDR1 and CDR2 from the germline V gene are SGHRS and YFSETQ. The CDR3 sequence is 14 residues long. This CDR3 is CASSLSAGTNTQYF. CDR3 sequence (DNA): TGCGCCAGCAGCTTGTCGGCCGGGACGAATACGCAGTATTTT.

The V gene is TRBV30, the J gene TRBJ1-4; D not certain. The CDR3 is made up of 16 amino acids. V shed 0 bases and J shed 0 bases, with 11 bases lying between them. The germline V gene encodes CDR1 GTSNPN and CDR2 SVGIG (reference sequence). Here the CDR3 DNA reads TGTGCCTGGAGTGTATTCGGGGTCACAACTAATGAAAAACTGTTTTTT. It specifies CAWSVFGVTTNEKLFF.

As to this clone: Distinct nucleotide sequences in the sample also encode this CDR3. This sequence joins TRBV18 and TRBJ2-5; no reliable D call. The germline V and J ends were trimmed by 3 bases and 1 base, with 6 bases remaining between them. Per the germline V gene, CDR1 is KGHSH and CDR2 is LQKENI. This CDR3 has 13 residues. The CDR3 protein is CASSPSPQETQYF. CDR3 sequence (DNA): TGTGCCAGCTCACCGAGCCCCCAAGAGACCCAGTACTTC. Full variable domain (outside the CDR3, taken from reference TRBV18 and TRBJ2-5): NAGVMQNPRHLVRRRGQEARLRCSPMKGHSHVYWYRQLPEEGLKFMVYLQKENIIDESGMPKERFSAEFPKEGPSILRIQQVVRGDSAAYFCASSPSPQETQYFGPGTRLLVL.

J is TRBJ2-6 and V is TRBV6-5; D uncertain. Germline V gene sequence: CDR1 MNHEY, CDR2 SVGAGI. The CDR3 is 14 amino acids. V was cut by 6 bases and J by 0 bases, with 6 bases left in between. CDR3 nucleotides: TGTGCCAGCAGCCGCTACTCTGGGGCCAACGTCCTGACTTTC. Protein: CASSRYSGANVLTF.

CDR3 nucleotides: TGCGCCAGCAGCCAAGGCCCCACCGGGACGGGCAACAATGAGCAGTTCTTC. Its translation: CASSQGPTGTGNNEQFF. The V gene is TRBV4-1, the J gene TRBJ2-1, with D possibly being TRBD1 or TRBD2 (5 bases each). Germline-derived CDR1 and CDR2 are MGHRA and YSYEKL. Trimming removed 1 base at V and 5 bases at J, with 18 bases between. This CDR3 region has 17 residues.

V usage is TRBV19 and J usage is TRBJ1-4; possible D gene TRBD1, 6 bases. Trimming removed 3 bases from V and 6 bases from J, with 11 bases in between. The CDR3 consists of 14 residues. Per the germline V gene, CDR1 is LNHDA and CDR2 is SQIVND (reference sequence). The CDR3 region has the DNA TGTGCCAGTAGTATCTACGGGGGCGATGAAAAACTGTTTTTT. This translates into CASSIYGGDEKLFF.

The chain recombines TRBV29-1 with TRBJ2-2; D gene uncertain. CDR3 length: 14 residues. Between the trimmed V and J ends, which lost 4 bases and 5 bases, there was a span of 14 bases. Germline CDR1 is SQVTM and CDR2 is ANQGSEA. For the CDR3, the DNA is TGCAGCGTTGCTATGGGTACGATAACCGGGGAGCTGTTTTTT. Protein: CSVAMGTITGELFF.

Here the CDR3 reads CASSEVGVWTQYF. The CDR3 region has the DNA TGTGCCAGCAGTGAAGTGGGGGTTTGGACCCAGTACTTC. The V call is TRBV25-1, the J call TRBJ2-5; D may be TRBD1 or TRBD2 (5 bases each). CDR1 is MGHDK and CDR2 is SYGVNS in the germline V gene. CDR3 size: 13 residues. Trimming shortened V by 2 bases and J by 7 bases, and 11 bases separated the two germline ends.

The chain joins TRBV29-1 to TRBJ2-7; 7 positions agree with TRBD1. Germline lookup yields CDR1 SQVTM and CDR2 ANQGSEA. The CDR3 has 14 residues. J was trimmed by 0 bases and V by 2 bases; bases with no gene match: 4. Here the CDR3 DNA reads TGCAGCGTTGAAACGACAGGGCCCTCCTACGAGCAGTACTTC. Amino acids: CSVETTGPSYEQYF.

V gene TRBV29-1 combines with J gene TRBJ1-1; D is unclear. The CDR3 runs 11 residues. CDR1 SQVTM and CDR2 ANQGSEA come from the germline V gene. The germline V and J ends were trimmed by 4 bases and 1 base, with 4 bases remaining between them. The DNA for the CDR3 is TGCAGCGTTGTTTGGAACACTGAAGCTTTCTTT. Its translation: CSVVWNTEAFF.

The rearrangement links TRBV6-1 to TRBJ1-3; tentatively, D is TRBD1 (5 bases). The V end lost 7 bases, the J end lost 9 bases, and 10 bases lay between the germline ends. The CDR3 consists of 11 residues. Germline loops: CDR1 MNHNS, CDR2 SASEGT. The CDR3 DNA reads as TGTGCCAGCATCAACAGGATCACCATATATTTT. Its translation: CASINRITIYF.

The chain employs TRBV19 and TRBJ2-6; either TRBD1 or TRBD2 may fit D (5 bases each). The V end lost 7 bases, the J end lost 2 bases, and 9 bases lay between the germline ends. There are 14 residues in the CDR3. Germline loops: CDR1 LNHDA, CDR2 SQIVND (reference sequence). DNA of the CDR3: TGTGCCAGTAAGGGACCAACTGGGGCCAACGTCCTGACTTTC. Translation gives CASKGPTGANVLTF.

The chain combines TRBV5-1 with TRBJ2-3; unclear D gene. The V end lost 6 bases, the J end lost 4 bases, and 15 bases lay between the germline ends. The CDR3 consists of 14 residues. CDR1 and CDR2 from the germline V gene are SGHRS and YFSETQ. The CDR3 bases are TGCGCCAGCACTTCGACATCCGCCCCAGATACGCAGTATTTT. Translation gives CASTSTSAPDTQYF.

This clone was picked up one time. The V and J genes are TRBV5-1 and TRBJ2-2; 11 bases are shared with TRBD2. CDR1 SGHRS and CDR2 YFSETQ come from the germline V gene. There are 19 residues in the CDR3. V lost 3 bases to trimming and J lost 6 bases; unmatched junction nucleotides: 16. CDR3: CASSSVTSGRFRRAGELFF. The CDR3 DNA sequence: TGCGCCAGCAGCTCGGTAACTAGCGGGAGATTTAGAAGGGCCGGGGAGCTGTTTTTT.

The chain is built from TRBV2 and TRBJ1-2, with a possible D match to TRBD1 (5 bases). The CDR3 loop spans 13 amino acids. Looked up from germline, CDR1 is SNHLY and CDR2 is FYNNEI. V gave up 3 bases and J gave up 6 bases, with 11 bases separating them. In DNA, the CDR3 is TGTGCCAGCAGTGAGGGGGGAATCGATGGCTACACCTTC. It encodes CASSEGGIDGYTF.

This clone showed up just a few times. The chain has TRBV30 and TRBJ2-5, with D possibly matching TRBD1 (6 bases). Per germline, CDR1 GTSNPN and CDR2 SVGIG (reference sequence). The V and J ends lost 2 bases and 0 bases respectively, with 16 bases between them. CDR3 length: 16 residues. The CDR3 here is CAWSPLGQLYQETQYF. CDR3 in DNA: TGTGCCTGGAGTCCTTTGGGACAACTGTACCAAGAGACCCAGTACTTC.

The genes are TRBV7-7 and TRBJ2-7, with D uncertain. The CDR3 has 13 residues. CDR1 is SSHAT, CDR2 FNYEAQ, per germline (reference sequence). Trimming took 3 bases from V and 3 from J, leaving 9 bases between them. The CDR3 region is CASSFEWGYEQYF. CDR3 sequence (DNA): TGTGCCAGCAGCTTCGAGTGGGGCTACGAGCAGTACTTC.

The CDR3 sequence is CASSIVPSLGESLNTEAFF. Here the CDR3 DNA reads TGTGCCAGTAGTATAGTACCGTCTTTGGGGGAAAGCCTGAACACTGAAGCTTTCTTT. The J gene is TRBJ1-1, the V gene TRBV19; TRBD1 is a possible D gene (5 bases). Germline assignment: CDR1 LNHDA and CDR2 SQIVND (reference sequence). The V end was cut by 1 base, the J end by 0 bases, with 21 bases between. The CDR3 runs to 19 residues.

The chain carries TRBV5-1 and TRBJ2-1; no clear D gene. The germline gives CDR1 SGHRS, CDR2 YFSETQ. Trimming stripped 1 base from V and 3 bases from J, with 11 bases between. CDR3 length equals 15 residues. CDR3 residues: CASSLLVGLYNEQFF. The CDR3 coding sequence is TGCGCCAGCAGCTTGTTGGTGGGCCTCTACAATGAGCAGTTCTTC.

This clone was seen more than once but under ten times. The CDR3 loop is CAWSADRWQETQYF. DNA for the CDR3: TGTGCCTGGAGTGCCGACAGATGGCAAGAGACCCAGTACTTC. The rearrangement links TRBV30 to TRBJ2-5; D might be TRBD1 (5 bases). The CDR3 contains 14 residues. CDR1 and CDR2 from the germline V gene are GTSNPN and SVGIG (reference sequence). V gave up 1 base and J gave up 2 bases, with 11 bases separating them.